The 24 T cell receptor beta chains given below trace back to one sample, sequenced in a study of shared clonotypes between healthy human individuals. The repertoire was sequenced with immunoSEQ multiplex PCR; TCRdb's copy has only in-frame clones and lacks some. The data contain over a million clones, roughly 95% of them singletons. The sequenced sample was naive CD4+ T cells sorted from blood. Documented subset: CD45RA+ positively selected. The receptor set was obtained from a young man in good health.

V and J are TRBV2 and TRBJ2-3; 8 bases are a match to TRBD2. CDR1 and CDR2 (germline): SNHLY, FYNNEI. This CDR3 has 13 amino acids. Losses at the gene ends were 5 bases for V and 9 bases for J; bases not matched to a gene: 7. CDR3 sequence reads: CASSRDSGATQYF. The CDR3 DNA reads TGTGCCAGCAGTCGGGATAGCGGGGCGACGCAGTATTTT.

This chain links TRBV28 with TRBJ1-3; tentative D call: TRBD1 (6 bases). This CDR3 has 14 residues. From germline, CDR1 is MDHEN and CDR2 SYDVKM. Trimming shortened V by 5 bases and J by 6 bases, and 14 bases separated the two germline ends. The CDR3 DNA reads as TGTGCCAGCAGTCCAACCAGGGGCCAAAACACCATATATTTT. Translation gives CASSPTRGQNTIYF.

V usage is TRBV29-1 and J usage is TRBJ2-3; a possible D gene is TRBD1 (5 bases). The length of the CDR3 is 13 residues. Germline V gene sequence: CDR1 SQVTM, CDR2 ANQGSEA. The ends were cut back, 8 bases at V and 0 bases at J, with 12 bases in the middle. CDR3 protein: CSLRQGSTDTQYF. In DNA form, the CDR3 reads TGCAGCCTGAGGCAGGGAAGCACAGATACGCAGTATTTT.

The chain carries TRBV15 and TRBJ2-7; 9 bases are a match to TRBD2. Germline values: CDR1 LNHNV, CDR2 YYDKDF (reference sequence). The ends lost 2 bases at V and 0 bases at J; junction bases unmatched: 5. The CDR3 totals 16 residues. The CDR3, as DNA: TGTGCCACCAGCAGAAGACTAGCGGCAAGCTCCTACGAGCAGTACTTC. It translates to CATSRRLAASSYEQYF.

This chain links TRBV5-4 with TRBJ1-2; no reliable D call. The germline CDR1 and CDR2 sequences are SGHNT and YYREEE (reference sequence). CDR3 length: 13 residues. Trimming left V 4 bases short and J 1 base short, with 8 bases between. The chain's CDR3 is CASSQTLNYGYTF. In nucleotides, the CDR3 is TGTGCCAGCAGCCAGACACTTAACTATGGCTACACCTTC.

Comments on this clone: This sample also contains other DNA sequences that code for the same CDR3. This chain joins TRBV5-1 and TRBJ1-2; 10 nucleotides match TRBD1. CDR3 length: 13 amino acids. Germline values: CDR1 SGHRS, CDR2 YFSETQ. V lost 4 bases to trimming and J lost 6 bases; unmatched junction nucleotides: 3. Here the CDR3 reads CASSLGTGDGYTF. The CDR3 DNA reads TGCGCCAGCAGCCTCGGGACAGGGGATGGCTACACCTTC.

The chain has TRBV19 and TRBJ2-5, with TRBD1 matching over 7 bases. CDR3 length equals 18 residues. V shed 6 bases, J shed 2 bases, and the junction held 18 bases outside the gene matches. The germline V gene encodes CDR1 LNHDA and CDR2 SQIVND (reference sequence). The CDR3: CASSRTSGTVSRQETQYF. The CDR3 region has the DNA TGTGCCAGTAGCCGAACTTCTGGGACAGTGAGCCGGCAAGAGACCCAGTACTTC. The full variable domain, in which reference TRBV19 and TRBJ2-5 provide the parts outside the CDR3, is DGGITQSPKYLFRKEGQNVTLSCEQNLNHDAMYWYRQDPGQGLRLIYYSQIVNDFQKGDIAEGYSVSREKKESFPLTVTSAQKNPTAFYLCASSRTSGTVSRQETQYFGPGTRLLVL.

The chain couples TRBV14 to TRBJ2-7; 7 nucleotides match TRBD2. The trim removed 4 bases at V and 5 bases at J, leaving 11 bases unmatched. Germline CDR1 and CDR2: SGHDN and FVKESK. CDR3 size: 15 residues. CDR3 amino acids: CASSLRLASRNEQYF. The CDR3 DNA is TGTGCCAGCAGCCTTCGACTAGCCTCGAGGAACGAGCAGTACTTC.

The rearrangement joins TRBV9 to TRBJ2-3; tentatively, D is TRBD2 (6 bases). The CDR3 consists of 18 residues. With 0 bases removed from V and 3 bases from J, the gap between germline ends came to 20 bases. Germline values: CDR1 SGDLS, CDR2 YYNGEE. The CDR3 spells CASSVAAGLQQATDTQYF. DNA for the CDR3: TGTGCCAGCAGCGTAGCCGCGGGGCTCCAACAGGCAACAGATACGCAGTATTTT.

The V gene is TRBV6-5, the J gene TRBJ2-5; the match to TRBD1 covers 10 bases. The CDR3 length is 16 residues. Trimming removed 0 bases from V and 4 bases from J; junction bases left unmatched: 5. Looked up from germline, CDR1 is MNHEY and CDR2 is SVGAGI. In DNA, the CDR3 is TGTGCCAGCAGTTACTCTGGGACAGGGGCGTTAGAGACCCAGTACTTC. It codes for CASSYSGTGALETQYF.

V gene TRBV7-3 combines with J gene TRBJ2-5; 9 positions agree with TRBD1. V was pared by 5 bases and J by 5 bases, with 9 bases of the junction left unmatched. Per germline, CDR1 SGHTA and CDR2 FQGTGA. The CDR3 runs to 15 residues. CDR3 DNA: TGTGCCAGCAGCCCGACAGGGGGTAGATCGGAGACCCAGTACTTC. Amino acids: CASSPTGGRSETQYF.

The rearrangement joins TRBV18 to TRBJ2-4; 7 positions match TRBD1. The CDR3 contains 15 residues. V shed 3 bases and J 9 bases; nucleotides not matched to a gene: 11. The germline V gene encodes CDR1 KGHSH and CDR2 LQKENI. The CDR3 DNA is TGTGCCAGCTCACCCACTGGGACAGTCCTGGGCATTCAGTACTTC. This codes for CASSPTGTVLGIQYF.

In its sample, this clone was seen a few times. CDR3 loop: CASSFVGSGELFF. Written as DNA, the CDR3 is TGTGCCAGCAGCTTTGTAGGTAGCGGGGAGCTGTTTTTT. This sequence joins TRBV7-2 and TRBJ2-2; D is undetermined. This CDR3 contains 13 residues. The V gene's germline CDR1 is SGHTA and CDR2 FQGNSA. V lost 3 bases and J lost 7, with 9 bases in between.

The chain employs TRBV11-3 and TRBJ2-3; D may be TRBD2 (5 bases). V lost 5 bases and J 4 bases, leaving 10 bases between the germline ends. CDR3 size: 13 residues. In germline, CDR1 is SGHNT, CDR2 YENEEA. CDR3 loop: CASSPRVPDTQYF. DNA for the CDR3: TGTGCCAGCAGCCCGAGGGTCCCAGATACGCAGTATTTT.

The rearrangement links TRBV11-2 to TRBJ1-1; 7 bases are a match to TRBD1. This CDR3 has 17 residues. CDR1 and CDR2 from the germline V gene are SGHAT and FQNNGV. The V gene end was trimmed by 4 bases and the J gene end by 3 bases; junction bases not matched to a gene: 14. CDR3 residues: CASSYRPNRGFDTEAFF. CDR3 nucleotides: TGTGCCAGCAGCTATAGACCTAACAGGGGTTTCGACACTGAAGCTTTCTTT.

The chain joins TRBV28 to TRBJ1-2, with 8 bases identical to TRBD1. There are 11 residues in the CDR3. CDR1 MDHEN and CDR2 SYDVKM come from the germline V gene. The CDR3 nucleotides read TGTGGCACAGGGGGGAACTATGGCTACACCTTC. The encoded protein is CGTGGNYGYTF.

The CDR3 DNA reads TGTGCCAGCAGCTTGGGACGGGTGCGACCCTACGAGCAGTACTTC. It encodes CASSLGRVRPYEQYF. This rearrangement joins TRBV5-4 to TRBJ2-7, with D uncertain. The V end lost 0 bases, the J end lost 2 bases, and 12 bases lay between the germline ends. This CDR3 region has 15 residues. The germline V gene encodes CDR1 SGHNT and CDR2 YYREEE (reference sequence). Filled out from reference TRBV5-4 and TRBJ2-7, the complete variable domain reads ETGVTQSPTHLIKTRGQQVTLRCSSQSGHNTVSWYQQALGQGPQFIFQYYREEENGRGNFPPRFSGLQFPNYSSELNVNALELDDSALYLCASSLGRVRPYEQYFGPGTRLTVT.

The V and J genes are TRBV7-7 and TRBJ2-5; perhaps TRBD2 as D (5 bases). Germline loops: CDR1 SSHAT, CDR2 FNYEAQ (reference sequence). The V gene lost 3 bases and the J gene lost 7 bases, with 9 bases spanning the gap. CDR3 size: 12 residues. The CDR3 spells CASSFSRGTQYF. The CDR3 nucleotides are TGTGCCAGCAGCTTTTCCCGGGGGACCCAGTACTTC.

This clone was seen once. The rearrangement links TRBV28 to TRBJ1-2, with 8 bases identical to TRBD1. Germline-derived CDR1 and CDR2 are MDHEN and SYDVKM. V gave up 6 bases and J gave up 5 bases; unmatched junction bases: 8. CDR3 length equals 14 residues. The CDR3 spells CASSLDRAFYGYTF. The CDR3 nucleotides read TGTGCCAGCAGCCTGGACAGGGCTTTTTATGGCTACACCTTC.

As to this clone: Other DNA sequences in the same sample also yield this CDR3. The CDR3 here is CASSLGQGAYEQYF. For the CDR3, the DNA is TGCGCCAGCAGCTTGGGACAGGGGGCGTACGAGCAGTACTTC. V usage is TRBV5-1 and J usage is TRBJ2-7, with TRBD1 matching 10 bases. Germline trimming cut 0 bases from V and 4 bases from J; bases unmatched to any gene: 1. Germline-derived CDR1 and CDR2 are SGHRS and YFSETQ. The CDR3 runs 14 residues.

The CDR3 is CASSQDFRGANYEQYF. CDR3 bases: TGCGCCAGCAGCCAAGATTTTAGAGGGGCAAACTACGAGCAGTACTTC. The chain couples TRBV4-3 to TRBJ2-7; D is possibly TRBD1 or TRBD2 (5 bases each). The CDR3 contains 16 residues. Germline values: CDR1 LGHNA, CDR2 YSLEER. V was pared by 0 bases and J by 3 bases, with 15 bases between.

The V and J genes are TRBV2 and TRBJ1-5, with D uncertain. There are 13 residues in the CDR3. The germline V gene has CDR1 SNHLY and CDR2 FYNNEI. V was trimmed by 4 bases and J by 5 bases, leaving 9 bases between them. CDR3 nucleotides: TGTGCCAGCAGTGTCGGATTGTATCAGCCCCAGCATTTT. The encoded protein is CASSVGLYQPQHF. Full variable domain (remainder filled in from reference TRBV2 and TRBJ1-5): EPEVTQTPSHQVTQMGQEVILRCVPISNHLYFYWYRQILGQKVEFLVSFYNNEISEKSEIFDDQFSVERPDGSNFTLKIRSTKLEDSAMYFCASSVGLYQPQHFGDGTRLSIL.

This chain connects TRBV6-5 to TRBJ1-5; D remains unclear. Per germline, CDR1 MNHEY and CDR2 SVGAGI. CDR3 length equals 13 residues. Trimming pared 4 bases from V and 6 bases from J, leaving 10 bases between. Here the CDR3 DNA reads TGTGCCAGCAGTTCCACATATCGTCAGCCCCAGCATTTT. This encodes CASSSTYRQPQHF.

This chain links TRBV28 with TRBJ1-5, with 9 nucleotides matching TRBD1. The CDR3 loop spans 14 amino acids. Germline loops: CDR1 MDHEN, CDR2 SYDVKM. V was pared by 6 bases and J by 2 bases, with 2 bases of the junction left unmatched. CDR3 in DNA: TGTGCCAGCAGGGGACAGGGTGGCAATCAGCCCCAGCATTTT. It codes for CASRGQGGNQPQHF.